The T cell receptor beta chain under discussion was sequenced for a study of T cell responses to AZD1222 COVID-19 vaccine (dated by TCRdb to the early 2020s). Broadly, across the study: AZD1222 recipients given second doses at about 4 weeks or at about 12 weeks were pooled, since spike-specific TCR depth and breadth were not found to differ between the two schedules. A total of 233 trial participants underwent TCR sequencing, of whom around 200 received two doses of AZD1222 and some 26 received two doses of the MenACWY control vaccine. Trial participants were enrolled into age subgroups of 18-55, 56-69 and 70-plus years, which contained around 150, 28 and 57 TCR-sequenced participants, respectively. The investigation overall reported the following: Conclusions about previously exposed vaccinees are limited because only six or seven AZD1222 recipients were SARS-CoV-2 seropositive at baseline. Most participants were white British and females outnumbered males, and the authors suggested that clonal diversity may have been underestimated. After two AZD1222 doses, spike-specific TCR breadth and depth were significantly higher than at day 0 and than in MenACWY recipients. The whole spike protein was spanned by vaccine-associated CD4 TCRs, and dominant responses were seen in regions 160-218 and 743-854. Because no day 14 peak-response samples were available, the repertoires could be characterized only after the peak T cell response. In the small 56-69-year group, the increase in depth fell short of significance, most likely because of low power. Reportedly, almost half of the unique spike-specific TCRs recognized epitopes lying outside the regions that are mutated in the B.1.351 and B.1.1.7 variants.

The time point label for this specimen denotes: baseline before first vaccination. Vaccinee samples were obtained from the UK trials COV001 and COV002, which included a single-blind randomized controlled phase 2/3 trial of AZD1222 (ChAdOx1 nCoV-19) in healthy adults. Trial participant PBMC samples were collected at day 0 and day 28 after the second dose for TCRbeta chain sequencing. As concerns this clone: Its recognized antigen is unknown. The input lacks base qualities; no much larger clone sits a single base away.

The CDR3 regions of human TCRbeta chains were analyzed by immunosequencing. The study's own analysis went as follows. TCRs in the repertoires were compared against a reference library of SARS-CoV-2-specific TCRs that had been generated with the MIRA antigen-specificity platform. Breadth meant the fraction of unique TCRs that were SARS-CoV-2-associated, whereas depth meant the fraction of total T cells that were SARS-CoV-2-associated. Using the MIRA data, each spike-specific TCR was assigned both to the spike region to which the TCR was reactive and to a CD4 or CD8 class. Log10-transformed breadth and depth values were compared by one-way ANOVA with Sidak's multiple comparisons tests. The clones in this table, taken by TCRdb from immuneACCESS, are in-frame only. Not every clone is retained; where verified, under half of the shortfall comes from an unresolved V gene, and the cause of the rest is unknown. Clone size and the V and J calls come from that table; the DNA yielded D and trimming. This sample holds approximately 110,000 clones; about 85% were observed only once. 5.5% to 8% of the sample is in the top ten clones.

This receptor was taken from an adult in good health. The material sequenced was peripheral blood, taken on day 0 of AZD1222 vaccination.

For the CDR3, the sequence is CASSSKYPGTSDEQFF. The DNA sequence is as follows: TGTGCCAGCAGCTCAAAGTATCCAGGGACAAGCGATGAGCAGTTCTTC. This receptor chain uses TRBV21-1 and TRBJ2-1; TRBD1 is the table's D call and was not checked against the DNA. TRBV21-1 is flagged as a pseudogene. Reading from cysteine to phenylalanine, the CDR3 counts 16 amino acids. Only the CDR3 part of the read is kept: 48 bases, read in frame from the first base.